Given below is one T cell receptor beta chain in context. Its specificity is not known. The record originates from a study of T cell responses to AZD1222 COVID-19 vaccine. Assay used: immunoSEQ multiplex PCR; TCRdb lists only in-frame clones, some missing. Here the sample spans more than 90,000 clones, roughly nine tenths being singletons. Germline CDR1 and CDR2: SEHNR and FQNEAQ (reference sequence). Germline trimming cut 5 bases from V and 5 bases from J; bases unmatched to any gene: 5. This CDR3 region has 16 residues. Findings and limits, study-wide: The study found vaccine-associated CD4 TCRs spanning spike, dominant at 160-218 and 743-854.

This sequence originates from an adult in good health. Sequenced material: peripheral blood, taken on day 0 of AZD1222 vaccination. The V and J genes are TRBV7-9 and TRBJ2-2; the match to TRBD2 covers 13 bases. The CDR3 reads CASSGTSGETTGELFF. In DNA, the CDR3 is TGTGCCAGCAGCGGGACTAGCGGGGAGACTACCGGGGAGCTGTTTTTT.